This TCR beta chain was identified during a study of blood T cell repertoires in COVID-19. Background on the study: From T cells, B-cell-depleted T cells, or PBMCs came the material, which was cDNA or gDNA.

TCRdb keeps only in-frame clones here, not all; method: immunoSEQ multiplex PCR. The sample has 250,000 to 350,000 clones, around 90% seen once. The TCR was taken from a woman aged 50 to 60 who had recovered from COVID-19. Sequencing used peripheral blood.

The CDR3 is CASSLGGRGNQPQHF. The CDR3 nucleotides read TGTGCCAGCAGCTTAGGAGGCAGGGGAAATCAGCCCCAGCATTTT. This sequence joins TRBV7-9 and TRBJ1-5; a weak D match, TRBD1 (6 bases). V lost 1 base, J lost 4 bases, and 11 bases lay in between. This CDR3 comprises 15 residues. In germline, CDR1 is SEHNR, CDR2 FQNEAQ (reference sequence).